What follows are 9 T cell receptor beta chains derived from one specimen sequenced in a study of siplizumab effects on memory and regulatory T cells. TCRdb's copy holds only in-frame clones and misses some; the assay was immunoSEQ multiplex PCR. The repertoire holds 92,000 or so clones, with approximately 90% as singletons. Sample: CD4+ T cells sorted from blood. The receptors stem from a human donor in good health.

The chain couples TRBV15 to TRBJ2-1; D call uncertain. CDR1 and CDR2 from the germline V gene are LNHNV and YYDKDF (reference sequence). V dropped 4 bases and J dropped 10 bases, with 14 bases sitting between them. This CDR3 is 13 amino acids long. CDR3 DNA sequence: TGTGCCACCAGCAATGTAGGGTTGTTCGAGCAGTTCTTC. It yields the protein CATSNVGLFEQFF.

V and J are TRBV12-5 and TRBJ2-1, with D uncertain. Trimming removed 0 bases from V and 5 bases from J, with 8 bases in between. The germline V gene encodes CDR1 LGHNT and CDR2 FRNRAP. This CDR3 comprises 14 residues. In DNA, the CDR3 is TGTGCTAGTGGTTTGGTAATGGGTCACAATGAGCAGTTCTTC. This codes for CASGLVMGHNEQFF.

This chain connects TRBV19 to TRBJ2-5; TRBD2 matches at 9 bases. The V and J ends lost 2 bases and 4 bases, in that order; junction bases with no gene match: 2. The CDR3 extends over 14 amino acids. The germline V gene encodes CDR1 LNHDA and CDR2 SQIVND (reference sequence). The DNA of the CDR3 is TGTGCCAGTAGTATAAGACTAGCGGTAGAGACCCAGTACTTC. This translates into CASSIRLAVETQYF. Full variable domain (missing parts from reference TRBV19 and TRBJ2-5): DGGITQSPKYLFRKEGQNVTLSCEQNLNHDAMYWYRQDPGQGLRLIYYSQIVNDFQKGDIAEGYSVSREKKESFPLTVTSAQKNPTAFYLCASSIRLAVETQYFGPGTRLLVL.

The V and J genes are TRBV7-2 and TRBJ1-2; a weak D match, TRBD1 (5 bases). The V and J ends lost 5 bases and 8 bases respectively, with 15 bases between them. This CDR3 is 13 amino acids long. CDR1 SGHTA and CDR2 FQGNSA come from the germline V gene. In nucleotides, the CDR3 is TGTGCCAGCAGCCACGGCGGGGCGGGCGGCTACACCTTC. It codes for CASSHGGAGGYTF.

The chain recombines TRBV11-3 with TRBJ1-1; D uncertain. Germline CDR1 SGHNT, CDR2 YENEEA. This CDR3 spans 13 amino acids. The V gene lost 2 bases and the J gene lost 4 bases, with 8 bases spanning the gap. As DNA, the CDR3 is TGTGCCAGCAGCTTATGGCAGACCACTGAAGCTTTCTTT. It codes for CASSLWQTTEAFF.

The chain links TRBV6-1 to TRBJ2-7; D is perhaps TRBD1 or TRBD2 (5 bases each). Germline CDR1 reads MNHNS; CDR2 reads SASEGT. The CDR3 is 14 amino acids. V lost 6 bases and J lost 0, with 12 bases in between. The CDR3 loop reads CASSRDPFSYEQYF. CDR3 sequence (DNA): TGTGCCAGCAGCCGGGACCCCTTCTCCTACGAGCAGTACTTC.

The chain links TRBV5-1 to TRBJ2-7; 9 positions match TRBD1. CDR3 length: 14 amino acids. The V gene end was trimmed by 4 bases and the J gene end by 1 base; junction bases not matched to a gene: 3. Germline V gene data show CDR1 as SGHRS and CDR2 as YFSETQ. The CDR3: CASSRQGESYEQYF. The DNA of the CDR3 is TGCGCCAGCAGCAGACAGGGGGAGTCCTACGAGCAGTACTTC.

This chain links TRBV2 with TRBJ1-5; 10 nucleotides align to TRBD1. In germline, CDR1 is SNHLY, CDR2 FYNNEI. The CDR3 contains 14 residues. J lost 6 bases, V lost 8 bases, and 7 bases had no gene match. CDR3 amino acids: CASRDRGVSQPQHF. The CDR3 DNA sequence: TGTGCCAGCCGGGACAGGGGAGTTTCTCAGCCCCAGCATTTT.

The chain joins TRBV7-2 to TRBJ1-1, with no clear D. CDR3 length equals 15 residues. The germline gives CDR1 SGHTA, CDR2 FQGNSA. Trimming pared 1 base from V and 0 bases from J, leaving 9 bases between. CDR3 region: CASSLGGRLNTEAFF. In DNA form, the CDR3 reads TGTGCCAGCAGCTTAGGAGGACGGCTGAACACTGAAGCTTTCTTT. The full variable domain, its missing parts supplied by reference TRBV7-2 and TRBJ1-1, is GAGVSQSPSNKVTEKGKDVELRCDPISGHTALYWYRQSLGQGLEFLIYFQGNSAPDKSGLPSDRFSAERTGGSVSTLTIQRTQQEDSAVYLCASSLGGRLNTEAFFGQGTRLTVV.